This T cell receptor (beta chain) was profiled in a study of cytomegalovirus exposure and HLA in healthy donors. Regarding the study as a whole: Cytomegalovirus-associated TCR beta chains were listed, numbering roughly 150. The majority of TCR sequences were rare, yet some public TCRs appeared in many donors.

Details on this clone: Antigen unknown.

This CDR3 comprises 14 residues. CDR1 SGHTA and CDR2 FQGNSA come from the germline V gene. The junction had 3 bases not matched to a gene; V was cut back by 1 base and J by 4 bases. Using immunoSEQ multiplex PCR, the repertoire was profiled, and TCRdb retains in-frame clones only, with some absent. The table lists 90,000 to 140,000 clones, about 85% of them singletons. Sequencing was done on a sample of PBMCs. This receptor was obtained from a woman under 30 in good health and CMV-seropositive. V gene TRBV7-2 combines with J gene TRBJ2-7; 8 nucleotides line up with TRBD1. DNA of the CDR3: TGTGCCAGCAGCTTAGGGACAGGGCGTTACGAGCAGTACTTC. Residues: CASSLGTGRYEQYF.